What follows describes a single T cell receptor beta chain. Antigen unknown. This entry comes from a study of early stage breast cancer tumors. Study details: ER+/PR+/HER2- status applied to about 70% of the 16 invasive breast tumors. Findings and caveats of the study: Functional markers like CD4, CD8 and FOXP3 were missed in bulk sequencing.

Generated by immunoSEQ multiplex PCR, the TCRdb table keeps only in-frame clones and is missing some. The sample consists of about 36,000 clones, around 70% of them appearing once. Sequencing was done on a sample of blood. The origin of this receptor is a person in their 60s with breast cancer.

The CDR3 nucleotides read TGTGCCAGCTCATCCCGGGACAAGACCTACAATGAGCAGTTCTTC. Its protein product is CASSSRDKTYNEQFF. The chain combines TRBV18 with TRBJ2-1; possible D gene TRBD1, 6 bases. Germline loops: CDR1 KGHSH, CDR2 LQKENI. This CDR3 has 15 residues. V was shortened by 5 bases and J by 2 bases, with 13 bases between the two germline ends.